Listed below are T cell receptor beta chains from one sample, sequenced in a study of a mutant IDH1 vaccine in newly diagnosed glioma. The antigens these receptors bind are not known. Produced via immunoSEQ multiplex PCR; TCRdb's table is partial and in-frame only. The sample has about 44,000 clones, about four fifths seen once. Sequencing was performed on PBMCs, taken from a glioma patient whose treatment included an IDH1 peptide vaccine. These receptors came from a woman in her forties with glioma. Some clones in this sample may be carry-over from other donors' samples. Both conserved end residues are trimmed from each CDR3. A D gene is named only where the DNA matches it firmly.

v_gene,j_gene,d_gene,CDR3aa
TRBV29-1,TRBJ2-7,TRBD2,SVALGLAGGRGTYEQY
TRBV6-5,TRBJ2-5,-,ASSTLEAQY
TRBV7-9,TRBJ1-3,-,ASSLEVGIRHSSH
TRBV15,TRBJ2-6,TRBD2,ATSREVPSGALSGANVLT
TRBV4-1,TRBJ1-3,-,ASSQDSPEYSGNTIY
TRBV9,TRBJ1-5,-,ASSGSHPGVSPQGQPQH
TRBV6-1,TRBJ1-3,-,ACRLSFSPVY
TRBV27,TRBJ2-7,-,ASSPQQGNIIYEQY
TRBV5-1,TRBJ2-1,TRBD1,ASTETGFNEQF
TRBV18,TRBJ1-2,-,ASSPRSGPGGYT
TRBV2,TRBJ2-1,-,ASTGRNEQF
TRBV7-2,TRBJ1-1,-,ASSLGQTLLEAF
TRBV14,TRBJ2-1,-,ASSQERGTYNEQF
TRBV7-6,TRBJ2-5,-,ASSFSGEETQY
TRBV5-4,TRBJ2-1,-,ASSLDGGPYNEQF
TRBV9,TRBJ1-2,-,ASSGLGGLNYGYT
TRBV14,TRBJ1-3,TRBD1,ASSHPGQNRNTIY